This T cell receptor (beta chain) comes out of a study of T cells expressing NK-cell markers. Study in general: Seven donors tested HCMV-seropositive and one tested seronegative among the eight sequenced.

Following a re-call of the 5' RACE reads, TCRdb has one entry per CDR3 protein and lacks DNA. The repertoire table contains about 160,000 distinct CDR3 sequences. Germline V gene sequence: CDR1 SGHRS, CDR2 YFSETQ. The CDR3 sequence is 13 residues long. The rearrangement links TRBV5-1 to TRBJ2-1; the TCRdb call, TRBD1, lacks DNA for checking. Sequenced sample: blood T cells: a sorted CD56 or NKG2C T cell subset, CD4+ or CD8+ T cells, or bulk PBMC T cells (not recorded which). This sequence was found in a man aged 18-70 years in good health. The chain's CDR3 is CASSGPRGDEQFF.